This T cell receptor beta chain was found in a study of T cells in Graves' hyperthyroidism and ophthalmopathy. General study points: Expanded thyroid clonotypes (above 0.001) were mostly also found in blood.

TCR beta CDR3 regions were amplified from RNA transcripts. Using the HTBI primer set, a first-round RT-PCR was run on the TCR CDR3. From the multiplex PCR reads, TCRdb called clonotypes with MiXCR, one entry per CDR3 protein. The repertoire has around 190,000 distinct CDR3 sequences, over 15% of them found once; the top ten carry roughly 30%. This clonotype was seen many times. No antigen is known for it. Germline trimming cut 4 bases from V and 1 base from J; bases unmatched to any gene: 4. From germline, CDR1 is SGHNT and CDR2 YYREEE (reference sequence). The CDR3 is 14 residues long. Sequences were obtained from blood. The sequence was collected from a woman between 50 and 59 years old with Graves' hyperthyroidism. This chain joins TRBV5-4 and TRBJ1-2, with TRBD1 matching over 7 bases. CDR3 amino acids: CASSATGNNYGYTF. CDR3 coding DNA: TGTGCCAGCAGCGCGACAGGGAATAACTATGGCTACACCTTC.